This is a list of T cell receptor beta chains from one sample in a study of OX40 agonist ivuxolimab in advanced cancers. Profiling relied on immunoSEQ multiplex PCR, and the TCRdb table lists in-frame clones only, not all of them. The data contain about 82,000 clones, over 80% of them singletons. This specimen consisted of CD4+ or CD8+ T cells sorted from blood, obtained in a trial of the OX40 agonist ivuxolimab. The receptors come from an adult with an advanced solid tumor such as melanoma, head and neck, liver or kidney cancer. Both conserved end residues are part of each CDR3. Each record gives: clone size, D gene, J gene, V gene, CDR3 DNA, CDR3 protein. D genes are given only for firm matches. Size values are once, few and many counts, or a class for expanded clones, and some rows have none.

. . TRBJ1-1 TRBV7-9 TGTGCCAGCAGCCTTATGGTGAACACTGAAGCTTTCTTT CASSLMVNTEAFF
few . TRBJ1-2 TRBV5-4 TGTGCCAGCAGCCCAGGTTCCCAGGGCTATGGCTACACCTTC CASSPGSQGYGYTF
few TRBD2 TRBJ2-4 TRBV4-2 TGTGCCAGCAGCCCCCGAGCGGGGGGAGGGGCCAAAAACATTCAGTACTTC CASSPRAGGGAKNIQYF
. . TRBJ1-1 TRBV5-1 TGCGCCAGCAGCTTTCCGGGGGTCACTGAAGCTTTCTTT CASSFPGVTEAFF
. . TRBJ2-3 TRBV2 TGTGCCAGCAGCCGGGACACAGATACGCAGTATTTT CASSRDTDTQYF
. . TRBJ1-3 TRBV11-2 TGTGCCAGCAGCCACCAAATGGGCTCCCCTGGAAACACCATATATTTT CASSHQMGSPGNTIYF
. . TRBJ2-5 TRBV5-1 TGCGCCAGCAGCTTGGCGGCAGGCCCCGAGACCCAGTACTTC CASSLAAGPETQYF
. . TRBJ2-7 TRBV6-5 TGTGCCAGCAGTTACTCGGCGGGGACCCCCTACGAGCAGTACTTC CASSYSAGTPYEQYF
. . TRBJ1-2 TRBV2 TGTGCCAGCATCGGGGCCAACTATGGCTACACCTTC CASIGANYGYTF
. . TRBJ1-1 TRBV9 TGTGCCAGCAGCGCATACCTTGAAGGACAGTTGAACACTGAAGCTTTCTTT CASSAYLEGQLNTEAFF
. . TRBJ1-6 TRBV11-2 TGTGCCAGCAGCCCTAGAGGGGGTGGGGGAGGATCACCCCTCCACTTT CASSPRGGGGGSPLHF
. TRBD2 TRBJ2-3 TRBV7-2 TGTGCCAGCAGCTTAGGGACTAGCGGGTTTCGCACAGATACGCAGTATTTT CASSLGTSGFRTDTQYF
medium-sized TRBD1 TRBJ1-5 TRBV2 TGTGCCAGCAGGGGGACAGGGGATCAGCCCCAGCATTTT CASRGTGDQPQHF
. TRBD1 TRBJ2-5 TRBV4-1 TGCGCCAGCAGTTGGGACAGATCGTACCAAGAGACCCAGTACTTC CASSWDRSYQETQYF
. . TRBJ1-2 TRBV30 TGTGCCTGGAGTGGGAGCCCGTTGGGAGGCTACACCTTC CAWSGSPLGGYTF
. TRBD2 TRBJ2-3 TRBV9 TGTGCCAGCAGCGTAGGCCAGCGGGGCCCCCATACGCAGTATTTT CASSVGQRGPHTQYF
few . TRBJ1-5 TRBV19 TGTGCCAGTAGTTCTAGCTGGGACTCGCCCCAGCATTTT CASSSSWDSPQHF
. TRBD2 TRBJ2-5 TRBV7-2 TGTGCCAGCAGCTCTAACGGTGGGGGGGTCCAAGAGACCCAGTACTTC CASSSNGGGVQETQYF
. TRBD1 TRBJ2-1 TRBV7-8 TGTGCCAGCAGCCCCCGCCGGGACAGCTCCTACAATGAGCAGTTCTTC CASSPRRDSSYNEQFF
once . TRBJ2-2 TRBV7-3 TGTGCCAGCAGCTTAGACTCCTGGAACACCGGGGAGCTGTTTTTT CASSLDSWNTGELFF
. TRBD1 TRBJ1-1 TRBV6-6 TGTGCCAGCAGTTTCACAGGGGGCCCAATGAACACTGAAGCTTTCTTT CASSFTGGPMNTEAFF
. . TRBJ1-6 TRBV7-3 TGTGCCAGCAGTCCAGACGGGGCCGCTGTTCCTAATTCACCCCTCCACTTT CASSPDGAAVPNSPLHF
. . TRBJ1-6 TRBV6-6 TGTGCCAGCAGTTACTCGATCCCAGGAGATAATTCACCCCTCCACTTT CASSYSIPGDNSPLHF
. . TRBJ2-2 TRBV9 TGTGCCAGCAGCTTACAGGGGAGGGACACCGGGGAGCTGTTTTTT CASSLQGRDTGELFF
few . TRBJ1-2 TRBV18 TGTGCCAGCTCACCGGAAAACTATGGCTACACCTTC CASSPENYGYTF
. . TRBJ1-5 TRBV9 TGTGCCAGCAGCCCGTGGGAGGCTAGCAATCAGCCCCAGCATTTT CASSPWEASNQPQHF
. TRBD1 TRBJ2-2 TRBV19 TGTGCCAGTAGTACACCCGGGACAGCCACCGGGGAGCTGTTTTTT CASSTPGTATGELFF
. . TRBJ2-5 TRBV30 TGTGCCTGGAGAACAGAGATACAAGAGACCCAGTACTTC CAWRTEIQETQYF
. TRBD2 TRBJ2-7 TRBV7-2 TGTGCCAGCAGCTATCATCAGGGCGGGGGCTACGAGCAGTACTTC CASSYHQGGGYEQYF
. . TRBJ2-3 TRBV11-2 TGTGCCAGCAACCCGGTGGCGGCAGATACGCAGTATTTT CASNPVAADTQYF
. . TRBJ1-1 TRBV7-3 TGTGCCAGCAGCCCGAACAGGGTCGACACTGAAGCTTTCTTT CASSPNRVDTEAFF
few . TRBJ2-1 TRBV6-6 TGTGCCAGCAGTTACTCGATAGGGCAGGGTTCCATCTTC CASSYSIGQGSIF
. . TRBJ1-4 TRBV19 TGTGCCAGTAGTACACAGGGTCGAGCAACTAATGAAAAACTGTTTTTT CASSTQGRATNEKLFF
. . TRBJ1-2 TRBV11-1 TGTGCCAGCAGCTTAAGACAGGAAAATACTCGGCATGGCTACACCTTC CASSLRQENTRHGYTF
. . TRBJ1-2 TRBV18 TGTGCCAGCTCACCTCAGAGGACAGTCCTCTATGGCTACACCTTC CASSPQRTVLYGYTF
. TRBD1 TRBJ2-7 TRBV29-1 TGCAGCGTTGAAACAGGACAGGCCTACGAGCAGTACTTC CSVETGQAYEQYF
. . TRBJ2-6 TRBV10-3 TGTGCCATCCGTTCGGCCAGGGAAAGCTCTGGGGCCAACGTCCTGACTTTC CAIRSARESSGANVLTF
once TRBD2 TRBJ2-5 TRBV7-6 TGTGCCAGCAGCCTACGTGGGACTAGCGGGAGCAGGGAGACCCAGTACTTC CASSLRGTSGSRETQYF
once TRBD1 TRBJ1-2 TRBV11-2 TGTGCCAGCAGCTCGACAGGGGGCTACAATGGCTACACCTTC CASSSTGGYNGYTF
. . TRBJ1-1 TRBV9 TGTGCCAGCAGCATTAAGGACGGGTTCACTGAAGCTTTCTTT CASSIKDGFTEAFF
. . TRBJ2-2 TRBV27 TGTGCCAGCAAGCAGGCGGGGAACCCCGCGAACACCGGGGAGCTGTTTTTT CASKQAGNPANTGELFF
once . TRBJ2-3 TRBV11-1 TGTGCCAGCAGCTCCCAGACTCAGACAGATACGCAGTATTTT CASSSQTQTDTQYF
. . TRBJ1-1 TRBV6-1 TGTGCCAGCAGTGAAATGAGGAACACTGAAGCTTTCTTT CASSEMRNTEAFF
. . TRBJ1-1 TRBV18 TGTGCCAGCTCACCCAGTGAGGGAGGGATCGACACTGAAGCTTTCTTT CASSPSEGGIDTEAFF
once TRBD2 TRBJ2-5 TRBV7-2 TGTGCCAGCAGCTCCATAGACGCAGCGGGGGCAGAGACCCAGTACTTC CASSSIDAAGAETQYF
. . TRBJ1-5 TRBV7-2 TGTGCCAGCAGCTTTAGCGCAGGGCTACATAGCAATCAGCCCCAGCATTTT CASSFSAGLHSNQPQHF
. . TRBJ1-2 TRBV30 TGTGCCTGGAGTGTACTGTCCGGGTATGGCTACACCTTC CAWSVLSGYGYTF
. TRBD2 TRBJ2-3 TRBV10-2 TGCGCCAGCAGACCTTTTAGCGGGGGGCCAGATACGCAGTATTTT CASRPFSGGPDTQYF
. TRBD1 TRBJ1-5 TRBV10-3 TGTGCCACATCGGACAGGGGAAGGCCCCAGCATTTT CATSDRGRPQHF
few . TRBJ2-7 TRBV30 TGTGCCTGCCGCCGCGAGGGCAACGAGCAGTACTTC CACRREGNEQYF
. TRBD1 TRBJ1-1 TRBV6-5 TGTGCCAGCAGCCATAGGGACAGATACACTGAAGCTTTCTTT CASSHRDRYTEAFF
. . TRBJ2-7 TRBV6-5 TGTGCCAGCACGGATTATCAGGGCTACGAGCAGTACTTC CASTDYQGYEQYF
. TRBD2 TRBJ2-7 TRBV7-2 TGTGCCAGCAGCTTAAATGGACTAGGCGCCTACGAGCAGTACTTC CASSLNGLGAYEQYF
few . TRBJ1-3 TRBV18 TGTGCCACCGCCCAGGGGAACTCTGGAAACACCATATATTTT CATAQGNSGNTIYF
once . TRBJ1-2 TRBV13 TGTGCCAGCAGCTTAGCCCGAGGTAGGGGCTATGGCTACACCTTC CASSLARGRGYGYTF
. TRBD1 TRBJ2-2 TRBV11-2 TGTGCCAGCACCCTGGACAGGGAATGGTTCACCGGGGAGCTGTTTTTT CASTLDREWFTGELFF
. TRBD1 TRBJ1-2 TRBV5-5 TGTGCCAGCAGCTGGACAGGGGGTGGCTACACCTTC CASSWTGGGYTF
. . TRBJ2-3 TRBV11-1 TGTGCCAGCAGCCCTACATGGGTGGGCACAGATACGCAGTATTTT CASSPTWVGTDTQYF
. TRBD1 TRBJ2-1 TRBV4-1 TGCGCCAGCAGCCAACGGACAGGACCCCATGAGCAGTTCTTC CASSQRTGPHEQFF